This TCR beta chain originates from a study of CD8+CD57+ T cells in acquired aplastic anemia. Looking at the study overall: Sorted CD4+ and CD8+ cells yielded 3.2 ug of DNA on average. As sequenced from healthy donors, CD4+ cells averaged roughly 9.9 million reads. General study findings and limits: Between patients and controls, about 31 CD8+ CDR3 sequences were found in common.

Worth noting for this clonotype: Its antigen remains unknown. One end of the junction fails to match germline, which may point to a read error.

The V gene's germline CDR1 is SGHRS and CDR2 YFSETQ. The CDR3 extends over 14 amino acids. CDR3 and TCR beta VDJ profiling relied on a genomic DNA template. TCRdb used MiXCR to reprocess the reads, holding one entry per CDR3 protein. The table lists under 200,000 distinct CDR3 sequences, 55% to 80% of them singletons. This sequence originates from a human donor in good health. Sequencing input: sorted CD4+, CD8+, or CD8+CD57+ T cells (not recorded which) from PBMCs. The V call is TRBV5-1, the J call TRBJ2-7; perhaps TRBD2 as D (5 bases). CDR3 nucleotides: TGTGCCAGCAGCCAAACCGGAGGAGCCTACGAGCAGTACTTC. Encoded protein: CASSQTGGAYEQYF. Filled out from reference TRBV5-1 and TRBJ2-7, the complete variable domain reads KAGVTQTPRYLIKTRGQQVTLSCSPISGHRSVSWYQQTPGQGLQFLFEYFSETQRNKGNFPGRFSGRQFSNSRSEMNVSTLELGDSALYLCASSQTGGAYEQYFGPGTRLTVT.